A selection of T cell receptor beta chains follows, all from one sample in a study of early T cells in non-severe SARS-CoV-2 infection. MiXCR, applied by TCRdb to the 5' RACE reads, yields one record per CDR3 protein. The table has more than 90,000 distinct CDR3 sequences, roughly 11% seen once; the top ten hold 4.5% to 5.5%. Sequencing used whole blood. These receptors all come from an adult who was a healthcare worker with PCR-confirmed SARS-CoV-2 infection or an uninfected control (not recorded which). Both conserved end residues are part of each CDR3. A D gene is named only where the DNA matches it firmly. Expanded clones get a size class; other rows say once, few or many, or leave the size out.

J,size,V,D,CDR3,DNA
TRBJ1-1,few,TRBV29-1,TRBD1,CSVDVTGSATEAFF,TGCAGCGTTGATGTGACAGGGTCGGCCACTGAAGCTTTCTTT
TRBJ2-5,NA,TRBV20-1,TRBD2,CSAFSSGRGETQYF,TGCAGTGCTTTTTCTAGCGGGAGGGGAGAGACCCAGTACTTC
TRBJ2-1,many,TRBV3-1,NA,CASSQGGRTTYNEQFF,TGTGCCAGCAGCCAAGGGGGGAGAACCACATACAATGAGCAGTTCTTC
TRBJ2-4,few,TRBV6-2/TRBV6-3,NA,CASSYSRPASIQYF,TGTGCCAGCAGTTACTCGAGGCCGGCCTCCATTCAGTACTTC
TRBJ2-2,few,TRBV10-3,NA,CAISESGHNTGELFF,TGTGCCATCAGTGAGTCGGGACATAACACCGGGGAGCTGTTTTTT
TRBJ1-1,many,TRBV4-1,TRBD1,CASRQPTGVNTEAFF,TGCGCCAGCAGGCAACCCACAGGGGTGAACACTGAAGCTTTCTTT
TRBJ1-5,NA,TRBV5-1,NA,CASSPGEVGGNQPQHF,TGCGCCAGCAGCCCCGGGGAGGTGGGGGGCAATCAGCCCCAGCATTTT
TRBJ2-7,many,TRBV30,TRBD2,CAWSTAGGYEQYF,TGTGCCTGGAGTACAGCGGGGGGGTACGAGCAGTACTTC
TRBJ2-3,few,TRBV18,TRBD2,CASSPRISGSSTDTQYF,TGTGCCAGCTCACCACGAATAAGCGGGAGTAGCACAGATACGCAGTATTTT
TRBJ2-2,NA,TRBV7-8,NA,CASSSRDVGELFF,TGTGCCAGCAGCTCCAGGGATGTCGGGGAGCTGTTTTTT
TRBJ1-6,many,TRBV3-1,NA,CASSQDLAASPLHF,TGTGCCAGCAGCCAAGACTTGGCAGCTTCACCCCTCCACTTT
TRBJ1-1,many,TRBV4-1,NA,CASSRVKLVMTEAFF,TGCGCCAGCAGCCGCGTTAAACTAGTGATGACTGAAGCTTTCTTT
TRBJ2-5,few,TRBV21-1,NA,CASSKVTSGGATKTQYF,TGTGCCAGCAGCAAAGTGACTAGCGGGGGGGCTACGAAGACCCAGTACTTC
TRBJ1-1,NA,TRBV5-1,NA,CASSWHRQDGTEAFF,TGCGCCAGCAGCTGGCACCGACAGGACGGCACTGAAGCTTTCTTT
TRBJ1-5,NA,TRBV28,NA,CASRVGNQPQHF,TGTGCCAGCAGGGTCGGCAATCAGCCCCAGCATTTT
TRBJ1-5,NA,TRBV11-1,NA,CASSLAENQPQHF,TGTGCCAGCAGCTTAGCTGAAAATCAGCCCCAGCATTTT
TRBJ2-3,many,TRBV14,NA,CASSQVGTGTDTQYF,TGTGCCAGCAGCCAAGTGGGGACTGGCACAGATACGCAGTATTTT
TRBJ1-5,few,TRBV18,NA,CASSPGSGSNQPQHF,TGTGCCAGCTCACCAGGGTCAGGTAGCAATCAGCCCCAGCATTTT
TRBJ2-3,few,TRBV12-3/TRBV12-4,NA,CASSLGRARTDTQYF,TGTGCCAGCAGTTTAGGGCGGGCTCGCACAGATACGCAGTATTTT
TRBJ2-1,NA,TRBV5-1,TRBD1,CASSPIPSGGDEQFF,TGCGCCAGCAGCCCGATCCCCTCAGGGGGCGATGAGCAGTTCTTC
TRBJ2-1,NA,TRBV4-2,NA,CASSHAGSGSYNEQFF,TGTGCCAGCAGCCACGCCGGGAGCGGTTCCTACAATGAGCAGTTCTTC
TRBJ1-1,many,TRBV28,NA,CASKRIPYTEAFF,TGTGCCAGCAAGAGGATCCCGTACACTGAAGCTTTCTTT
TRBJ2-2,many,TRBV14,NA,CASSQERHSTGELFF,TGTGCCAGCAGCCAAGAGCGACACAGCACCGGGGAGCTGTTTTTT
TRBJ1-5,many,TRBV7-3,NA,CASSLRTRYNQPQHF,TGTGCCAGCAGCTTAAGGACACGATATAATCAGCCCCAGCATTTT
TRBJ2-2,few,TRBV6-5,TRBD1,CASRSPGQPNTGELFF,TGTGCCAGCAGGTCTCCGGGACAGCCGAACACCGGGGAGCTGTTTTTT
TRBJ1-1,few,TRBV9,NA,CASSVRSDTEAFF,TGTGCCAGCAGCGTCAGGTCGGACACTGAAGCTTTCTTT
TRBJ2-1,few,TRBV7-8,NA,CASTPRDRPYNEQFF,TGTGCCAGCACCCCAAGAGACAGGCCGTACAATGAGCAGTTCTTC
TRBJ1-6,many,TRBV6-5,TRBD1,CASTPGQGDSPLHF,TGTGCCAGCACCCCCGGACAGGGCGATTCACCCCTCCACTTT
TRBJ2-3,many,TRBV6-2/TRBV6-3,NA,CASRVRGGTDTQYF,TGTGCCAGCAGGGTCAGGGGTGGCACAGATACGCAGTATTTT
TRBJ2-5,many,TRBV29-1,TRBD1,CSVVQGTQETQYF,TGCAGCGTTGTACAGGGGACCCAAGAGACCCAGTACTTC
TRBJ2-1,many,TRBV20-1,TRBD2,CSARVPGGLNEQFF,TGCAGTGCTAGAGTCCCGGGGGGGTTAAATGAGCAGTTCTTC
TRBJ1-6,once,TRBV5-6,NA,CASSFLTRQAHSPLHF,TGTGCCAGCAGCTTCCTGACCAGACAGGCCCATTCACCCCTCCACTTT
TRBJ1-2,few,TRBV5-1,NA,CASSLATPNYGYTF,TGCGCCAGCAGCCTGGCCACTCCTAACTATGGCTACACCTTC
TRBJ2-4,NA,TRBV7-2,NA,CASSLEVLPNIQYF,TGTGCCAGCAGCTTAGAGGTCCTGCCAAACATTCAGTACTTC
TRBJ2-2,many,TRBV5-1,NA,CASSSLDTGELFF,TGCGCCAGCAGCTCCTTAGACACCGGGGAGCTGTTTTTT
TRBJ2-3,NA,TRBV20-1,TRBD2,CSARDETSGGADVDTQYF,TGCAGTGCTAGAGACGAGACTAGCGGGGGGGCCGATGTAGATACGCAGTATTTT
TRBJ1-2,many,TRBV4-1,NA,CASSHQQSLYGYTF,TGCGCCAGCAGCCATCAACAGAGCCTCTATGGCTACACCTTC
TRBJ2-1,few,TRBV18,NA,CASSPRGSQGEQFF,TGTGCCAGCTCACCACGGGGGAGTCAGGGTGAGCAGTTCTTC
TRBJ2-3,few,TRBV4-1,NA,CASSQVPGTTDTQYF,TGCGCCAGCAGCCAAGTACCGGGAACCACAGATACGCAGTATTTT
TRBJ1-1,NA,TRBV12-3/TRBV12-4,NA,CASSFSENTEAFF,TGTGCCAGCAGTTTTTCGGAGAACACTGAAGCTTTCTTT